This TCR beta chain was documented in a study of blood T cell repertoires in COVID-19. Across the study: Samples taken during acute and convalescent COVID-19 were collected in the United States, Italy and Spain. Sample material is recorded as cDNA or gDNA derived from T cells, B-cell-depleted T cells, or PBMCs.

With respect to this clone: Additional DNA sequences in this sample encode the identical CDR3.

Seattle's cohort entered during active infection and was followed longitudinally. Trimming cost V 1 base and J 5 bases; bases outside gene matches: 5. The CDR3 spans 16 residues. Germline values: CDR1 SGHTA, CDR2 FQGNSA. This table comes from immunoSEQ multiplex PCR, and its TCRdb copy is limited to in-frame clones, with some not included. The sample records about 480,000 clones, approximately 92% being singletons. The rearrangement uses TRBV7-2 and TRBJ2-5; TRBD2 matches at 12 bases. Sequenced input: peripheral blood. The clonotype was recovered from a man younger than 35 with COVID-19, enrolled during active disease. CDR3 coding DNA: TGTGCCAGCAGCTTAGGCCTAGCGGGAGGGTCGGAGACCCAGTACTTC. It is translated as CASSLGLAGGSETQYF.